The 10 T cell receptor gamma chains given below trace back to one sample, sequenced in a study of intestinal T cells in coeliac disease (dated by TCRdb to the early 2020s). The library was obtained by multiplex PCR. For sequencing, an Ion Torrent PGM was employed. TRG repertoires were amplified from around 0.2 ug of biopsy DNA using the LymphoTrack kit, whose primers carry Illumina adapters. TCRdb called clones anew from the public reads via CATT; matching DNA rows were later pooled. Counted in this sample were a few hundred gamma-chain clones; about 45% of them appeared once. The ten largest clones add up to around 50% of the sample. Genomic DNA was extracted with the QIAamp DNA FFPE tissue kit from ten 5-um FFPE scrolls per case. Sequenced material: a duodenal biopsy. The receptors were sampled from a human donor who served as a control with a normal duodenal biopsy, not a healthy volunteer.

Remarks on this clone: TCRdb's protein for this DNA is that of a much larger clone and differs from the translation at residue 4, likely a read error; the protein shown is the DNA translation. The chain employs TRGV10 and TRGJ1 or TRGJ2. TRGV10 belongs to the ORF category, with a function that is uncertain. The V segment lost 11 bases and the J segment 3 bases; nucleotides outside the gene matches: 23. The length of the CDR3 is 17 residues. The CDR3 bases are TGTGCTGCGCGGGATTATTCCCCTATCGAAGGTTATTATAAGAAACTCTTT. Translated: CAARDYSPIEGYYKKLF.

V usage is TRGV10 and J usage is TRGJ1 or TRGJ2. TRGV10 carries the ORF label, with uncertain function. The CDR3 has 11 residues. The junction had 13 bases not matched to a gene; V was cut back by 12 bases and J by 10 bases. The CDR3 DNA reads TGTGCTGCAGGGAGTCGGGAAAAGAAACTCTTT. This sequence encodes CAAGSREKKLF.

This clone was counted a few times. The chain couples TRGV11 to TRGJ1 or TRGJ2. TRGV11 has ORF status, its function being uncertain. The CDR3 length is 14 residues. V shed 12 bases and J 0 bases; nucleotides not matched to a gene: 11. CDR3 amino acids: CACLDNRNYYKKLF. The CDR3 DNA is TGTGCCTGCCTGGATAACCGGAATTATTATAAGAAACTCTTT.

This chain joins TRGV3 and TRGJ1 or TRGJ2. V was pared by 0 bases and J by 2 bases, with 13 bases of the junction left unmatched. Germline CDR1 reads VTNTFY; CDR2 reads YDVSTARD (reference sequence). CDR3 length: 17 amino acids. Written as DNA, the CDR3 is TGTGCCACCTGGGACAGGCCTCACCCAAAAGATTATTATAAGAAACTCTTT. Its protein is CATWDRPHPKDYYKKLF.

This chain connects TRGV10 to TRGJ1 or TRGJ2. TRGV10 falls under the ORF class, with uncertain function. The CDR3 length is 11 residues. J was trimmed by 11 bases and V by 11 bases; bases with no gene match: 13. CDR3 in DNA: TGTGCTGCGCCCCACCGGAGGGAGAAACTCTTT. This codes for CAAPHRREKLF.

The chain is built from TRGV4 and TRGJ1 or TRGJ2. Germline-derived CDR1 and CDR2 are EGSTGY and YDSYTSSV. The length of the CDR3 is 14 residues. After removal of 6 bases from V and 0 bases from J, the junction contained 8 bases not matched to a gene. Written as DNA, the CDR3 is TGTGCCACCTGGATGGGCCCGAATTATTATAAGAAACTCTTT. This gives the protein CATWMGPNYYKKLF.

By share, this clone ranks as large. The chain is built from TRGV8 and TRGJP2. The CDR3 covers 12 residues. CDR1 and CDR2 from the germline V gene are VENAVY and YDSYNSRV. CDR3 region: CAPGINDWIKTF. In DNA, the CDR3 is TGTGCACCTGGGATAAATGATTGGATCAAGACGTTT.

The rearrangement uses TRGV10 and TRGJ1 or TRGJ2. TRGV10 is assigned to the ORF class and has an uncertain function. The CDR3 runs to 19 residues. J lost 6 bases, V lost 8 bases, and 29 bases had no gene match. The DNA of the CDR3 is TGTGCTGCGTGGGATTTTATTAGGCCAGGCCATTTTTTATTTTATAAGAAACTCTTT. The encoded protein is CAAWDFIRPGHFLFYKKLF.

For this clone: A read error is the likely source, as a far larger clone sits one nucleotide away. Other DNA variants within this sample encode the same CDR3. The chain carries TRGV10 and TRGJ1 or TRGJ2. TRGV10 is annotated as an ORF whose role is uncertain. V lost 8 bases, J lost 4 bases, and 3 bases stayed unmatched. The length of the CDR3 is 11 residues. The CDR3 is CAAWVYYKKLF. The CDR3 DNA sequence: TGTGCTGCGTGGGTATATTATAAGAAACTCTTT.

CDR3 DNA sequence: TGTGCCACCTGGGATGGGCGAGGTTGGTTCAAGATATTT. This gives the protein CATWDGRGWFKIF. The V gene is TRGV4, the J gene TRGJP1. The CDR3 is 13 amino acids. CDR1 is EGSTGY and CDR2 is YDSYTSSV in the germline V gene. The V segment lost 0 bases and the J segment 8 bases; nucleotides outside the gene matches: 3.